Listed here is a single T cell receptor beta chain. Its antigen is unidentified. The data derive from a study of T cell responses to AZD1222 COVID-19 vaccine. General study points: Among vaccine-associated CD4 TCRs, coverage spanned spike, with dominance at 160-218 and 743-854. Samples come after the peak T cell response, not at day 14. Two AZD1222 administrations were followed by greater Spike-specific TCR breadth and depth.

TCRdb's copy holds only in-frame clones and misses some; the assay was immunoSEQ multiplex PCR. The sample shows 95,000 to 150,000 clones, 88% of them seen only once. Germline CDR1 DFQATT, CDR2 SNEGSKA (reference sequence). The CDR3 is 12 amino acids. With 3 bases removed from V and 6 bases from J, the gap between germline ends came to 11 bases. This sequence originates from an adult in good health. This chain uses TRBV20-1 with TRBJ1-1; D is perhaps TRBD1 (5 bases). Sequencing used peripheral blood, obtained on day 0 of AZD1222 vaccination. The CDR3 DNA reads as TGCAGTGCTAGTCGGCAGGGATCTGAAGCTTTCTTT. This gives the protein CSASRQGSEAFF.